This TCR beta chain was recovered during a study of blood T cell repertoires in COVID-19. Study at large: Specimens from acute and convalescent COVID-19 originated in the United States, Italy and Spain. The cDNA or gDNA used as material had been derived from T cells, B-cell-depleted T cells, or PBMCs.

In the source study's methods: From reference gene primer amplification, estimates of nucleated cell counts were derived. TCRdb keeps only in-frame clones here, not all; method: immunoSEQ multiplex PCR. The D gene and trimming were derived from the DNA, and the V and J assignments and clone size from that table. The sample has some 85,000 clones, about 80% seen once. CDR3 length: 16 amino acids. V gave up 5 bases and J gave up 0 bases; unmatched junction bases: 4. CDR1 is LGHNA and CDR2 is YNFKEQ in the germline V gene. The sequence came from a woman of 80 years or more with acute or convalescent COVID-19. The sample comprised peripheral blood. The V and J genes are TRBV4-2 and TRBJ1-6; 7 positions agree with TRBD1. CDR3 protein: CASSDRQGSYNSPLHF. CDR3 sequence (DNA): TGTGCCAGCAGCGATAGACAGGGCTCCTATAATTCACCCCTCCACTTT.